This T cell receptor (beta chain) appears in the sequencing data of a study of T-cell memory formation after mild COVID-19 (dated by TCRdb to the early 2020s). At the level of the whole study: TCR sequence clusters from the two donors were found to be largely donor specific. Longitudinal TCRalpha and TCRbeta repertoire sequencing tracked T-cell clones expanding and contracting after mild COVID-19 in a couple of donors. Two young, previously healthy adult volunteers made up the cohort, one male and one female.

This sample was sequenced with an Illumina NovaSeq 6000. TCRalpha and TCRbeta cDNA libraries were constructed by 5'RACE with constant-segment primers, with sample barcodes and unique molecular identifiers being introduced. RNA was extracted from every sample with Trizol reagent. Libraries were amplified in two PCR steps, with a second sample barcode and Illumina TruSeq adapters added in the second step. Libraries were sequenced on an Illumina NovaSeq with 2 x 150 bp paired-end reads. The authors processed their data as follows. The reads were demultiplexed and collapsed into UMI-guided consensus sequences using migec v1.2.7. Using mixcr v2.1.11, UMI consensuses were aligned to TRA and TRB V and J templates and then assembled into clonotypes. A clonotype was counted as expanded or contracted only when both edgeR and NoisET called the clonotype significant, with the noise models trained on biological replicates. For edgeR calls, a false discovery rate-adjusted p below 0.01 and a log2 fold-change threshold of 1 were applied. As an exploratory analysis of dynamics, max-normalized trajectories of the 1000 most abundant clonotypes were examined by PCA with hierarchical clustering. Separately sequenced CD4+ and CD8+ repertoires were used to assign the CD4 or CD8 phenotype of responding clones. TCRdb reprocessed the public reads (quality trimming at Q25 with fastp, clone calling with MiXCR) and kept in-frame beta chains. Rows with one shared CDR3 protein collapse into an entry with the most common genes and DNA. V and J calls and clone size were set by TCRdb, not the authors. The sample profile shows roughly 410,000 distinct CDR3 sequences; less than 25% of them were found once. The ten top clones hold around 8.1% of the sample.

The paper's findings and limits, for the study overall: Contracting CD4+ clones turned up mainly in the CM and EM memory subsets, whereas EMRA was where CD8+ clones were enriched. Only two mild cases were covered by the study, and larger cohorts that include severe cases with pre-infection samples were considered necessary. Some responding clones were detected in pre-infection memory, suggesting pre-existing cross-reactive memory T cells joined the SARS-CoV-2 response. Whether the second-wave clones peaking on day 37 were SARS-CoV-2 specific was not confirmed. Clones that contracted from day 15 to 85 showed balanced CD4/CD8 phenotypes, whereas a second wave of clones that expanded from day 15 to 37 leaned towards CD4+.

As for this clonotype: Its antigen remains unidentified. One base away there is no much larger clone; base qualities are not given.

Ficoll-Paque density gradient centrifugation was the method used to isolate PBMCs. The clonotype was recovered from an adult woman who had mild COVID-19 (a few samples of this study predate the infection). The sample titles of this study are shuffled in the database, so cell type and time point are left out; the donor was told from shared clones. What was sequenced was PBMCs or a T cell subset sorted from them (not recorded which).

The CDR3 is CASSLVGGELFF. The bases read TGTGCCAGCAGTTTAGTTGGGGGGGAGCTGTTTTTT. The chain was built from TRBV12-3 or TRBV12-4 and TRBJ2-2; no confident D gene assignment can be made. The junction carries 5 bases between V and J, which are trimmed by 1 base and 8 bases respectively. The CDR3 starts with the cysteine, ends with the phenylalanine, and has 12 residues. Only the CDR3 DNA is retained, 36 bases long and in frame from the first base.